This T cell receptor (beta chain) was sequenced during a study of OX40 agonist ivuxolimab in advanced cancers. The study, taken as a whole, reports: At 0.1 to 3.0 mg/kg, CD4+ and CD8+ blood T cells expanded clonally by week 6.

It was autoimmune disease history or systemic immunosuppression that excluded patients. V was shortened by 3 bases and J by 6 bases, with 16 bases between the two germline ends. The CDR3 totals 15 residues. CDR1 and CDR2 from the germline V gene are SEHNR and FQNEAQ (reference sequence). In this sample, this clone turned up a few times. Its specificity is unknown. Assay: immunoSEQ multiplex PCR; the TCRdb copy retains only in-frame clones and omits some. The sample records around 41,000 clones, around four fifths being singletons. The sequence derives from an adult with an advanced solid tumor such as melanoma, head and neck, liver or kidney cancer. This rearrangement joins TRBV7-9 to TRBJ2-3; D may be TRBD2 (6 bases). Sequencing used CD4+ or CD8+ T cells sorted from blood, obtained in a trial of the OX40 agonist ivuxolimab. The CDR3 here is CASSLGRLVSDTQYF. CDR3 in DNA: TGTGCCAGCAGCTTGGGCCGACTAGTATCCGATACGCAGTATTTT.